This T cell receptor (beta chain) appears in the sequencing data of a study of T-cell reconstitution after alpha-beta-depleted transplantation in children. Findings and limits, study-wide: Fresh T-cell production supplied most of the T-cell counts and diversity seen one year after transplant. Some patients' high day-60 TCRbeta diversity was attributed to recipient cells surviving conditioning. Approximately two months post-transplant, alpha-beta T cells reportedly originated from several hundred expanded graft clones.

Unique molecular identifiers were used in preparing the TCRbeta library. TCRdb re-derived calls from the PCR reads in MiXCR, one entry per CDR3 protein. The sample lists about 70,000 distinct CDR3 sequences; roughly 10% were seen once. By its share, this clonotype is medium-sized (0.01 to 0.1%). Its specificity is unknown. The starting material was PBMCs, obtained before TCRalphabeta/CD19-depleted stem cell transplant. The TCR sequence derives from a boy aged 10-17 years with acute myeloid leukemia, due to receive a stem cell transplant.

In DNA, the CDR3 is TGTGCCAGCAGCTTGGAATCTGGGACAGGGAGGATCGGCTACACCTTC. Translation gives CASSLESGTGRIGYTF. This rearrangement joins TRBV5-8 to TRBJ1-2, with 9 bases matching TRBD1. V lost 0 bases and J lost 8; bases outside the gene matches: 11. This CDR3 is 16 amino acids long. Per the germline V gene, CDR1 is SGHTS and CDR2 is YDEGEE.